This T cell receptor beta chain was sequenced during a study of identical twins' blood T cells. Each CDR3 protein gets one entry after TCRdb re-called the 5' RACE reads with MiXCR. In the table there are fewer than 450,000 distinct CDR3 sequences, approximately 30% of which are singletons. V was clipped by 4 bases and J by 4 bases, with 16 bases between them. Germline values: CDR1 SQVTM, CDR2 ANQGSEA. This CDR3 contains 14 residues. The sequence was collected from a woman aged 18 to 55 in good health. Sequencing input: PBMCs. This sequence joins TRBV29-1 and TRBJ1-2; D is uncertain. The DNA of the CDR3 is TGCAGCGTTGCCCCCCGCGGACTCGCCTATGGCTACACCTTC. Its protein product is CSVAPRGLAYGYTF. The full variable domain, rest sourced from reference TRBV29-1 and TRBJ1-2, is SAVISQKPSRDICQRGTSLTIQCQVDSQVTMMFWYRQQPGQSLTLIATANQGSEATYESGFVIDKFPISRPNLTFSTLTVSNMSPEDSSIYLCSVAPRGLAYGYTFGSGTRLTVV.